These T cell receptor beta chains were read from a single sample in a study of blood T cell repertoires in COVID-19. Assay: immunoSEQ multiplex PCR; the TCRdb copy retains only in-frame clones and omits some. The sample records about 270,000 clones, about 83% being singletons. The material sequenced was peripheral blood. The origin of the receptors is a woman aged 45-60 years who had recovered from COVID-19. Each CDR3 is given with its conserved first and last residue. The order of the fields is clone size, V gene, D gene, J gene, CDR3 DNA, CDR3 protein. The D gene is left open where the match is weak. Expanded clones are given a class, and other clones once, few, many or no size at all.

-,TRBV5-1,-,TRBJ2-2,TGCGCCAGCAGCTTGCCCGGGGGGAACACCGGGGAGCTGTTTTTT,CASSLPGGNTGELFF
-,TRBV6-5,-,TRBJ2-7,TGTGCCAGCAATAACGAACTCCCCAATTGGGCGTACTTC,CASNNELPNWAYF
-,TRBV27,-,TRBJ2-1,TGTGCCAGCAGTTGGAGCGGGTCCTCCTACAATGAGCAGTTCTTC,CASSWSGSSYNEQFF
-,TRBV11-2,-,TRBJ1-4,TGTGCCAGCAGTTCCCACGCGGGGGCAGGCGAAAAACTGTTTTTT,CASSSHAGAGEKLFF
-,TRBV4-1,-,TRBJ2-7,TGCGCCAGCAGGCAGACAGGGAGGTTACCCTACGAGCAGTACTTC,CASRQTGRLPYEQYF
-,TRBV9,-,TRBJ1-5,TGTGCCAGCAGCGTCGGGAGTTTTAGCAATCAGCCCCAGCATTTT,CASSVGSFSNQPQHF
-,TRBV19,TRBD1,TRBJ2-2,TGTGCCAGCTTTCCTTATGGACAGGGGGACGGGGAGCTGTTTTTT,CASFPYGQGDGELFF
-,TRBV4-3,TRBD1,TRBJ1-2,TGCGCCAGCAGCCAGGACAGGGGGCGCGGGGGCTACACCTTC,CASSQDRGRGGYTF
-,TRBV30,TRBD2,TRBJ2-1,TGTGCCTGGAGTGTACAGACTAGCGGGAGGGGTGAGCAGTTCTTC,CAWSVQTSGRGEQFF
-,TRBV7-9,TRBD1,TRBJ2-4,TGTGCCAGCAGCTTTACAGGGGGAAACATTCAGTACTTC,CASSFTGGNIQYF
-,TRBV28,-,TRBJ2-7,TGTGCCAGCAGCGTAGATATCCACTCCTACGAGCAGTACTTC,CASSVDIHSYEQYF
many,TRBV6-4,TRBD2,TRBJ2-1,TGTGCCAGCAGTGACTCTAGCGGGTCCTACAATGAGCAGTTCTTC,CASSDSSGSYNEQFF
-,TRBV11-2,TRBD1,TRBJ1-3,TGTGCCAGCAGCCCACAGGGGACGTTAGCTGGAAACACCATATATTTT,CASSPQGTLAGNTIYF
once,TRBV19,-,TRBJ1-2,TGTGTCGGAGTTCCCCTTTATGGCTACACCTTC,CVGVPLYGYTF
-,TRBV6-4,TRBD1,TRBJ2-7,TGTGCCAGCAGTGACTCGATTGGGACAGCGTCTTACGAGCAGTACTTC,CASSDSIGTASYEQYF
-,TRBV7-3,-,TRBJ1-1,TGTGCCAGCAGCCCGGGGGGGAACACTGAAGCTTTCTTT,CASSPGGNTEAFF
few,TRBV6-2/TRBV6-3,-,TRBJ1-1,TGTGCCAGCAGCTTCAGGGTCATGAACACTGAAGCTTTCTTT,CASSFRVMNTEAFF
-,TRBV28,TRBD2,TRBJ2-3,TGTGCCAGCAGCCGCTCCAAGACTAGCGGGAAGGATACGCAGTATTTT,CASSRSKTSGKDTQYF
-,TRBV2,-,TRBJ1-6,TGTGCCAGCAGTGAATCGGGGGTCGCAAATTCACCCCTCCACTTT,CASSESGVANSPLHF
-,TRBV21-1,-,TRBJ1-1,TGTGCCAGCAGCCTAGGACAGAAGAACACTGAAGCTTTCTTT,CASSLGQKNTEAFF
-,TRBV7-9,TRBD2,TRBJ2-3,TGTGCCAGCAGCTTGGGCGGGGGGACGGCAGATACGCAGTATTTT,CASSLGGGTADTQYF
-,TRBV7-6,TRBD1,TRBJ1-2,TGTGCCAGCAGCTCCCTCGACAGGGGTCACTATGGCTACACCTTC,CASSSLDRGHYGYTF
-,TRBV29-1,-,TRBJ1-2,TGCAGCGTTGATCCGCAGGGGCTCTATGGCTACACCTTC,CSVDPQGLYGYTF
-,TRBV29-1,TRBD1,TRBJ2-7,TGCAGCGTTGAAGAAGGGGGCGCAATCTACGAGCAGTACTTC,CSVEEGGAIYEQYF
few,TRBV18,TRBD2,TRBJ2-1,TGTGCCAGCTCACCACCGGGACTAGCGTCTGAGCAGTTCTTC,CASSPPGLASEQFF
-,TRBV5-1,TRBD1,TRBJ2-2,TGCGCCAGCAGCGTTTCGGTGGACAGGGCAAGGGTCGGGGAGCTGTTTTTT,CASSVSVDRARVGELFF
-,TRBV25-1,TRBD2,TRBJ2-1,TGTGCCAGCAGTGAATATACTTCCGGCGGGGGTGGTGAGCAGTTCTTC,CASSEYTSGGGGEQFF
once,TRBV2,-,TRBJ1-3,TGTGCCAGCAAAGGTGAAGGGCAGGGGAACACCATATATTTT,CASKGEGQGNTIYF
once,TRBV4-3,-,TRBJ2-2,TGCGCCAGCAGCCGCCCGCCCCGGGGAGCGAACACCGGGGAGCTGTTTTTT,CASSRPPRGANTGELFF
-,TRBV28,-,TRBJ1-1,TGTGCCAGCAGTTTACCCCTAGACACTGAAGCTTTCTTT,CASSLPLDTEAFF
-,TRBV6-5,-,TRBJ1-1,TGTGCCAGCAGTTACGGGAACCCGGGAGACACTGAAGCTTTCTTT,CASSYGNPGDTEAFF
-,TRBV30,-,TRBJ2-1,TGTGCCTGGAGTAAGGGGTACAATGAGCAGTTCTTC,CAWSKGYNEQFF
-,TRBV6-5,-,TRBJ1-2,TGTGCCAGCAGTTACGGGGGGGCCTATGGCTACACCTTC,CASSYGGAYGYTF
-,TRBV18,TRBD2,TRBJ2-1,TGTGCCAGCTCACCACCGGTAGCGGGGGGGTCCATCAATGAGCAGTTCTTC,CASSPPVAGGSINEQFF
once,TRBV7-9,TRBD1,TRBJ1-5,TGTGCCACCAGCTCAGGAAACAGGGACAGGCAGCCCCAGCATTTT,CATSSGNRDRQPQHF
-,TRBV18,-,TRBJ1-1,TGTGCCAGCTCACCACCGGGGCAGCCGAACACTGAAGCTTTCTTT,CASSPPGQPNTEAFF
-,TRBV27,-,TRBJ2-5,TGTGCCAGCAGCCCTTATGTGACAGGGAGGCGGACCCAGTACTTC,CASSPYVTGRRTQYF
-,TRBV27,-,TRBJ2-1,TGTGCCAGCAGTTTCAGGCGGGCTGCCCGCAATGAGCAGTTCTTC,CASSFRRAARNEQFF
once,TRBV27,-,TRBJ2-5,TGTGCCAGCAAGTCTGCGGGTCCCCGAGAGACCCAGTACTTC,CASKSAGPRETQYF
-,TRBV7-2,TRBD1,TRBJ1-5,TGTGCCAGCAGCTCCGGGACAGGGGGGCTTTCAGGCAATCAGCCCCAGCATTTT,CASSSGTGGLSGNQPQHF
-,TRBV5-4,-,TRBJ1-6,TGTGCCAGCAGCGAAATGGACAGAGTTAATTCACCCCTCCACTTT,CASSEMDRVNSPLHF
-,TRBV30,-,TRBJ2-7,TGTGCCTGGAGTGTACAGGGAGGGTACGAGCAGTACTTC,CAWSVQGGYEQYF
-,TRBV5-4,TRBD2,TRBJ2-7,TGTGCCAGCAGCCCACGCGGGAGGGACTACGAGCAGTACTTC,CASSPRGRDYEQYF